These 10 T cell receptor beta chains were all obtained from the same sample, sequenced in a study of T cells expressing NK-cell markers. Each CDR3 protein gets one entry in TCRdb, which reprocessed the 5' RACE reads and gives no DNA. Found here are about 460,000 distinct CDR3 sequences; the top ten clones hold 1.4%. The sample consisted of blood T cells: a sorted CD56 or NKG2C T cell subset, CD4+ or CD8+ T cells, or bulk PBMC T cells (not recorded which). The receptors here all came from a woman between 45 and 60 years old in good health.

The rearrangement joins TRBV4-1 to TRBJ1-5; there is no DNA to check the TCRdb D call of TRBD1. The CDR3 contains 14 residues. Per the germline V gene, CDR1 is MGHRA and CDR2 is YSYEKL. CDR3 loop: CASSQEDSRQPQHF.

This chain joins TRBV15 and TRBJ2-5; the TCRdb D gene call, TRBD1, has no DNA to confirm it. Germline CDR1 LNHNV, CDR2 YYDKDF (reference sequence). CDR3 length: 12 amino acids. The CDR3 loop reads CASALGAETQYF.

The genes are TRBV20-1 and TRBJ2-2. Germline V gene sequence: CDR1 DFQATT, CDR2 SNEGSKA (reference sequence). CDR3 size: 14 residues. The CDR3 here is CSASRVQTAGELFF.

This chain uses TRBV12-3 or TRBV12-4 with TRBJ1-2; no DNA is available, so the TRBD1 call from TCRdb remains unchecked. This CDR3 contains 14 residues. The CDR3 protein is CASSKFDRVDGYTF.

CDR3 amino acids: CSARDLNREVGGYTF. The V gene is TRBV20-1, the J gene TRBJ1-2; absent DNA, TCRdb's TRBD1 call cannot be checked. The length of the CDR3 is 15 residues. Germline CDR1 is DFQATT and CDR2 is SNEGSKA (reference sequence).

The chain recombines TRBV12-3 or TRBV12-4 with TRBJ2-3; absent DNA, TCRdb's TRBD1 call cannot be checked. The CDR3 runs 16 residues. The CDR3 region is CASSGTNRLVTDTQYF.

This sequence joins TRBV5-6 and TRBJ2-1; TCRdb's assignment of TRBD1 cannot be checked, as there is no DNA. CDR3 length: 14 residues. CDR1 is SGHDT and CDR2 is YYEEEE in the germline V gene. CDR3 region: CASSRSGTSNEQFF.

The CDR3 reads CSAGGSNEQFF. The chain links TRBV29-1 to TRBJ2-1; TCRdb names TRBD2, which stays unverified in the absence of DNA. CDR1 and CDR2 (germline): SQVTM, ANQGSEA. CDR3 length: 11 amino acids.

The chain recombines TRBV7-2 with TRBJ1-5; the D call from TCRdb, TRBD1, cannot be confirmed without DNA. Germline V lookup: CDR1 SGHTA, CDR2 FQGNSA. The CDR3 spans 15 residues. CDR3 protein: CASSPRGQPHQPQHF.

The rearrangement joins TRBV28 to TRBJ1-1. Germline CDR1 MDHEN, CDR2 SYDVKM. CDR3 length: 13 residues. CDR3 loop: CASSAWENTEAFF.